A selection of T cell receptor beta chains follows, all from one sample in a study of blood T cell repertoires in COVID-19. Sequencing was performed with immunoSEQ multiplex PCR; in TCRdb, only in-frame clones are kept and a portion is missing. The sample contains some 75,000 clones, around 89% of which appear only once. The sequenced material came from peripheral blood. Source of these receptors: a man aged 60 to 69 with acute or convalescent COVID-19. Each CDR3 is given with its conserved first and last residue. A D gene is named only where the DNA matches it firmly. Clone size, where shown, is once, few, many, or a class for clones that have expanded.

>-|TRBV30|TRBD2|TRBJ2-2
CAWSVQREGSGELFF
TGTGCCTGGAGTGTACAGCGGGAGGGATCCGGGGAGCTGTTTTTT
>-|TRBV28|TRBD1|TRBJ2-7
CASSSSGTGIYEQYF
TGTGCCAGCAGTTCATCCGGGACAGGGATTTACGAGCAGTACTTC
>-|TRBV19|TRBD1|TRBJ1-1
CASSHPTGALNTEAFF
TGTGCCAGTAGCCACCCGACAGGGGCCCTTAACACTGAAGCTTTCTTT
>-|TRBV10-2|TRBD1|TRBJ1-1
CASSESRGRAFF
TGCGCCAGCAGTGAGTCGAGGGGGCGAGCTTTCTTT
>-|TRBV12-3/TRBV12-4|-|TRBJ1-1
CASRTYTEAFF
TGTGCCAGCAGGACTTACACTGAAGCTTTCTTT
>-|TRBV5-1|TRBD1|TRBJ2-1
CASTRTGGGSYNEQFF
TGCGCCAGCACCCGGACAGGGGGAGGCTCCTACAATGAGCAGTTCTTC
>-|TRBV29-1|TRBD1|TRBJ1-2
CSVTNRGDYGYTF
TGCAGCGTCACTAACAGGGGAGACTATGGCTACACCTTC
>-|TRBV19|TRBD2|TRBJ2-3
CASSTKRLAGTSTDTQYF
TGTGCCAGTAGTACAAAACGACTAGCGGGAACTAGCACAGATACGCAGTATTTT
>once|TRBV4-1|TRBD2|TRBJ2-5
CASSQEDGGARETQYF
TGCGCCAGCAGCCAAGAAGACGGGGGGGCCCGAGAGACCCAGTACTTC
>once|TRBV9|TRBD1|TRBJ2-2
CASSVGWGTGNTGELFF
TGTGCCAGCAGCGTAGGTTGGGGGACAGGGAACACCGGGGAGCTGTTTTTT
>-|TRBV4-1|TRBD2|TRBJ2-1
CASSQDQTSGGYNEQFF
TGCGCCAGCAGCCAAGACCAAACTAGCGGGGGCTACAATGAGCAGTTCTTC
>-|TRBV5-6|TRBD2|TRBJ2-2
CASRLGLDNTGELFF
TGTGCCAGCAGGCTGGGACTAGACAACACCGGGGAGCTGTTTTTT
>-|TRBV24-1|TRBD2|TRBJ2-2
CATSDPSGGLDGELFF
TGTGCCACCAGTGACCCGAGCGGGGGCCTGGACGGGGAGCTGTTTTTT
>-|TRBV19|TRBD1|TRBJ1-4
CASSTDRVDEKLFF
TGTGCCAGTAGTACGGACAGGGTGGATGAAAAACTGTTTTTT
>-|TRBV19|TRBD1|TRBJ1-2
CASSLGQGWGYTF
TGTGCCAGTAGCCTCGGACAGGGCTGGGGCTACACCTTC
>-|TRBV19|-|TRBJ2-5
CASSPTGTPETQYF
TGTGCCAGTAGTCCCACAGGGACACCAGAGACCCAGTACTTC
>-|TRBV5-1|-|TRBJ1-1
CASSPPHDSQTEAFF
TGCGCCAGCAGCCCCCCCCACGACAGTCAGACTGAAGCTTTCTTT
>-|TRBV28|TRBD1|TRBJ1-1
CASSRGGKDTEAFF
TGTGCCAGCAGCCGAGGGGGCAAAGACACTGAAGCTTTCTTT
>-|TRBV10-3|TRBD1|TRBJ2-2
CAISESRDRDTGELFF
TGTGCCATCAGTGAGTCCCGGGACAGGGACACCGGGGAGCTGTTTTTT
>-|TRBV7-9|TRBD1|TRBJ2-1
CASSLTKGADEQFF
TGTGCCAGCAGCTTGACGAAGGGGGCCGATGAGCAGTTCTTC
>-|TRBV6-5|TRBD1|TRBJ1-2
CASSPIHRGENGYTF
TGTGCCAGCAGCCCCATACACAGGGGTGAGAATGGCTACACCTTC
>-|TRBV5-1|TRBD1|TRBJ2-7
CATSFLGQGFGDEQYF
TGCGCCACCTCTTTTCTGGGACAGGGTTTCGGGGACGAGCAGTACTTC
>-|TRBV2|-|TRBJ1-1
CASGGGFDTEAFF
TGTGCCAGTGGTGGGGGCTTCGACACTGAAGCTTTCTTT
>few|TRBV11-2|-|TRBJ2-5
CASSPDGTAQETQYF
TGTGCCAGCAGCCCCGATGGGACTGCCCAAGAGACCCAGTACTTC
>-|TRBV9|TRBD2|TRBJ2-7
CASSVLASGEQYF
TGTGCCAGCAGCGTACTGGCTAGCGGCGAGCAGTACTTC
>-|TRBV3-1/TRBV3-2|-|TRBJ2-5
CASSQGVVGGAQETQYF
TGTGCCAGCAGCCAAGGGGTAGTAGGGGGGGCCCAAGAGACCCAGTACTTC
>-|TRBV29-1|TRBD1|TRBJ1-5
CSVSTGGTGNQPQHF
TGCAGCGTTTCCACAGGGGGCACTGGCAATCAGCCCCAGCATTTT
>-|TRBV15|-|TRBJ2-1
CATSGGPYSYNEQFF
TGTGCCACCAGCGGTGGGCCCTACTCCTACAATGAGCAGTTCTTC
>-|TRBV5-1|-|TRBJ1-2
CASSLTGSGYTF
TGCGCCAGCAGCTTGACAGGGAGTGGCTACACCTTC
>-|TRBV28|-|TRBJ1-2
CASSTREPYGYTF
TGTGCCAGCAGTACTCGGGAACCATATGGCTACACCTTC
>-|TRBV27|TRBD2|TRBJ2-2
CASSHYGLAANTGELFF
TGTGCCAGCAGCCATTACGGGCTAGCGGCGAACACCGGGGAGCTGTTTTTT
>-|TRBV5-1|TRBD2|TRBJ2-5
CASSLGPWRGGRQETQYF
TGCGCCAGCAGCCTGGGGCCTTGGCGGGGGGGGCGCCAAGAGACCCAGTACTTC
>-|TRBV6-1|-|TRBJ2-7
CASSVVGPGGSYEQYF
TGTGCCAGCAGTGTAGTGGGGCCAGGGGGGTCCTACGAGCAGTACTTC
>-|TRBV29-1|-|TRBJ1-2
CSVEAEGLNYGYTF
TGCAGCGTTGAAGCGGAGGGTTTGAACTATGGCTACACCTTC
>-|TRBV9|TRBD2|TRBJ2-1
CASSETLAGVGNEQFF
TGTGCCAGCAGCGAAACACTAGCGGGAGTCGGCAATGAGCAGTTCTTC
>-|TRBV27|TRBD2|TRBJ2-1
CASSGTSGPYNEQFF
TGTGCCAGCAGTGGCACTAGCGGCCCCTACAATGAGCAGTTCTTC
>-|TRBV5-6|-|TRBJ1-3
CASSLGGGNSGNTIYF
TGTGCCAGCAGCTTGGGAGGGGGAAACTCTGGAAACACCATATATTTT
>-|TRBV27|TRBD1|TRBJ1-5
CASSPRRQGRYQPQHF
TGTGCCAGCAGTCCCCGTCGACAGGGGCGATATCAGCCCCAGCATTTT
>-|TRBV27|-|TRBJ2-5
CASSLVRTGGSQETQYF
TGTGCCAGCAGTTTAGTTAGGACAGGAGGGAGTCAGGAGACCCAGTACTTC
>once|TRBV5-1|TRBD2|TRBJ2-1
CASSLVLAGYYNEQFF
TGCGCCAGCAGCTTGGTGCTAGCGGGATACTACAATGAGCAGTTCTTC
>-|TRBV5-8|TRBD2|TRBJ2-5
CASSLSGLAGMETQYF
TGTGCCAGCAGCTTATCAGGACTAGCGGGAATGGAGACCCAGTACTTC
>-|TRBV7-6|-|TRBJ2-3
CASSLRQGSTDTQYF
TGTGCCAGCAGCTTACGTCAGGGATCCACAGATACGCAGTATTTT
>-|TRBV5-4|TRBD2|TRBJ2-5
CASSLGSAGGPAETQYF
TGTGCCAGCAGCTTGGGGTCAGCGGGGGGGCCGGCAGAGACCCAGTACTTC
>few|TRBV12-3/TRBV12-4|-|TRBJ1-2
CASSLTGGGGYTF
TGTGCCAGCAGTTTGACCGGCGGGGGTGGCTACACCTTC
>-|TRBV7-6|TRBD1|TRBJ2-7
CASSSIRDRAYEQYF
TGTGCCAGCAGCTCAATCCGGGACAGGGCCTACGAGCAGTACTTC
>-|TRBV5-1|TRBD1|TRBJ1-4
CASSLGLTGEYEKLFF
TGCGCCAGCAGCTTGGGGTTGACAGGGGAGTATGAAAAACTGTTTTTT
>-|TRBV24-1|-|TRBJ2-7
CATRDEQYF
TGTGCCACTCGGGACGAGCAGTACTTC
>-|TRBV7-2|-|TRBJ1-1
CASSYRVGTEAFF
TGTGCCAGCAGCTACAGGGTTGGCACTGAAGCTTTCTTT
>-|TRBV10-2|TRBD1|TRBJ2-2
CASRWTGGTGELFF
TGCGCCAGCAGATGGACAGGGGGGACCGGGGAGCTGTTTTTT
>-|TRBV6-5|TRBD2|TRBJ2-2
CATLPGLATGELFF
TGTGCCACCTTACCGGGACTAGCGACCGGGGAGCTGTTTTTT
>-|TRBV7-9|TRBD2|TRBJ2-1
CASSSGLAGAQQFF
TGTGCCAGCAGCTCTGGACTAGCGGGAGCGCAACAGTTCTTC
>-|TRBV11-2|-|TRBJ2-5
CASSNVLARRRTQYF
TGTGCCAGCAGCAACGTCCTAGCGCGGCGGAGGACCCAGTACTTC
>-|TRBV5-5|-|TRBJ1-5
CASSAAGDHWNQPQHF
TGTGCCAGCAGCGCCGCGGGGGACCATTGGAATCAGCCCCAGCATTTT
>-|TRBV9|TRBD1|TRBJ1-3
CASSVQGAGNTIYF
TGTGCCAGCAGCGTACAGGGGGCCGGGAACACCATATATTTT
>-|TRBV5-1|TRBD1|TRBJ2-7
CASSLDRGPDEQYF
TGCGCCAGCAGCTTGGACAGGGGGCCGGACGAGCAGTACTTC
>-|TRBV24-1|-|TRBJ2-2
CATSDYRGALNTGELFF
TGTGCCACCAGTGATTATCGGGGGGCCTTGAACACCGGGGAGCTGTTTTTT
>few|TRBV30|TRBD2|TRBJ2-2
CAWSPWTSGASTGELFF
TGTGCCTGGAGTCCCTGGACTAGCGGGGCGAGCACCGGGGAGCTGTTTTTT
>-|TRBV11-1|TRBD1|TRBJ1-6
CASGLGTDNSPLHF
TGTGCCAGCGGCCTTGGGACAGATAATTCACCCCTCCACTTT
>-|TRBV10-2|-|TRBJ1-2
CASSVTDYGYTF
TGCGCCAGCAGTGTAACAGATTATGGCTACACCTTC